The 21 T cell receptor beta chains listed next were all sequenced from one sample in a study of blood T cells in healthy people across ages. Together with a sample-barcoded 5' primer, a J-beta primer mix was included in a second PCR lasting about 7 to 11 cycles. Via MiXCR, TCRdb re-called the 5' RACE reads, giving one row per CDR3 protein. This table holds 1.5 million to 2 million distinct CDR3 sequences, roughly 27% found once. Sample: blood. These receptors all stem from a woman in her twenties or thirties in good health.

This clonotype has just one count. The chain uses TRBV18 and TRBJ2-1, with TRBD2 matching 10 bases. CDR1 and CDR2 from the germline V gene are KGHSH and LQKENI. The CDR3 is 16 residues long. The V gene end was trimmed by 8 bases and the J gene end by 8 bases; junction bases not matched to a gene: 15. Here the CDR3 DNA reads TGTGCCAGCCCTCCCAGGGAGCGGGAGGGTTTCGATGAGCAGTTCTTC. Amino acids: CASPPREREGFDEQFF.

The chain links TRBV4-1 to TRBJ2-7; D is perhaps TRBD1 (5 bases). The CDR3 has 16 amino acids. Germline CDR1 is MGHRA and CDR2 is YSYEKL. With 0 bases removed from V and 2 bases from J, the gap between germline ends came to 14 bases. In DNA form, the CDR3 reads TGCGCCAGCAGCCAAGAGGTCAGGGAAGGGGCCTACGAGCAGTACTTC. Translating it yields CASSQEVREGAYEQYF.

This clonotype has just a few counts. J is TRBJ1-2 and V is TRBV7-8; TRBD1 aligns across 12 bases. The ends lost 4 bases at V and 4 bases at J; junction bases unmatched: 7. The germline V gene has CDR1 SGHVS and CDR2 FQNEAQ. CDR3 length equals 16 residues. CDR3 bases: TGTGCCAGCAGCTCACCGGGGGGACAGGGGGCCTATGGCTACACCTTC. Amino acid sequence: CASSSPGGQGAYGYTF.

V gene TRBV18 combines with J gene TRBJ2-5, with D possibly TRBD1 on 6 matching bases. Germline values: CDR1 KGHSH, CDR2 LQKENI. The CDR3 totals 15 residues. V lost 3 bases, J lost 4 bases, and 15 bases lay in between. In nucleotides, the CDR3 is TGTGCCAGCTCACCCGACAGGAGATTAGCAGAGACCCAGTACTTC. Residues: CASSPDRRLAETQYF.

This chain connects TRBV12-3 or TRBV12-4 to TRBJ1-2; a possible D gene is TRBD1 (5 bases). This CDR3 contains 15 residues. The V gene lost 8 bases and the J gene lost 7 bases, with 23 bases spanning the gap. CDR3 residues: CASGARRAGLGGYTF. In nucleotides, the CDR3 is TGTGCCAGCGGGGCGAGACGGGCAGGGCTAGGTGGCTACACCTTC.

The chain has TRBV5-5 and TRBJ2-5; tentatively, D is TRBD1 (5 bases). The assigned J gene may be wrong: the sequence end matches TRBJ2-7 better. This CDR3 is 14 amino acids long. From germline, CDR1 is SGHKS and CDR2 YYEKEE (reference sequence). The CDR3 reads CASSLEPGLNEQYF. The CDR3 DNA sequence: TGTGCCAGCAGCTTGGAGCCAGGGCTGAACGAGCAGTACTTC.

This clonotype has just a few counts. The chain combines TRBV30 with TRBJ2-3; 10 bases are a match to TRBD2. Germline CDR1 and CDR2: GTSNPN and SVGIG (reference sequence). V shed 8 bases and J 3 bases; nucleotides not matched to a gene: 11. This CDR3 is 15 amino acids long. The CDR3, as DNA: TGTGCCCGATACCCACCTAGCGGGAGAACAGATACGCAGTATTTT. Its protein product is CARYPPSGRTDTQYF.

This chain connects TRBV6-5 to TRBJ2-1, with D possibly matching TRBD2 (6 bases). Per germline, CDR1 MNHEY and CDR2 SVGAGI. Trimming took off 0 bases at V and 6 bases at J, with 12 bases between the two ends. This CDR3 is 15 amino acids long. The CDR3 spells CASSYSGGTFNEQFF. The CDR3 DNA reads TGTGCCAGCAGTTACTCGGGGGGTACTTTCAATGAGCAGTTCTTC.

This clonotype was detected many times. An end of the junction does not agree with germline; a read error may underlie this. The V and J genes are TRBV20-1 and TRBJ2-7, with D uncertain. The CDR3 length is 13 residues. CDR1 and CDR2 (germline): DFQATT, SNEGSKA (reference sequence). CDR3 DNA sequence: TGCAGCGCTAGGTCGGGCAGGTCCTACGAGCAGTACTTC. It yields the protein CSARSGRSYEQYF.

The chain carries TRBV4-1 and TRBJ1-2; possibly TRBD1 for D (6 bases). The CDR3 runs 16 residues. Trimming removed 2 bases at V and 7 bases at J, with 20 bases between. Germline CDR1 reads MGHRA; CDR2 reads YSYEKL. The CDR3 protein is CASSQILGRPRGGYTF. The CDR3 nucleotides are TGCGCCAGCAGCCAAATCTTGGGCAGACCCAGGGGTGGCTACACCTTC.

V gene TRBV9 combines with J gene TRBJ2-5; 7 nucleotides line up with TRBD2. V gave up 3 bases and J gave up 1 base; unmatched junction bases: 15. Germline CDR1 reads SGDLS; CDR2 reads YYNGEE. The CDR3 loop spans 18 amino acids. The CDR3 loop is CASSASYIAGSAQETQYF. The CDR3 bases are TGTGCCAGCAGCGCCTCCTATATAGCGGGCTCCGCCCAAGAGACCCAGTACTTC.

This clonotype occurred a few times. The V gene is TRBV12-3 or TRBV12-4, the J gene TRBJ1-4; 8 nucleotides align to TRBD1. This CDR3 region has 17 residues. The V and J ends lost 5 bases and 8 bases, in that order; junction bases with no gene match: 16. CDR3: CASSPGSQGASKEKLFF. CDR3 coding DNA: TGTGCCAGCAGTCCGGGGTCGCAGGGGGCTAGTAAGGAAAAACTGTTTTTT.

V and J are TRBV6-5 and TRBJ2-1; D is possibly TRBD2 (7 bases). In germline, CDR1 is MNHEY, CDR2 SVGAGI. The ends were cut back, 2 bases at V and 4 bases at J, with 15 bases in the middle. The CDR3 contains 16 residues. CDR3 loop: CASSYAGKGGYNEQFF. CDR3 DNA: TGTGCCAGCAGTTACGCGGGGAAGGGGGGGTACAATGAGCAGTTCTTC.

The table lists this clonotype with a few counts. The J gene is TRBJ2-5, the V gene TRBV20-1; possible D gene TRBD1, 5 bases. Gene TRBJ2-7 matches the end of the DNA better, so the J call may be wrong. The CDR3 spans 12 residues. Germline V gives CDR1 DFQATT, CDR2 SNEGSKA (reference sequence). In DNA, the CDR3 is TGCAGTGCTAGGTCCAGGGCGTACGAGCAGTACTTC. Its protein product is CSARSRAYEQYF.

The chain is built from TRBV5-1 and TRBJ1-1; TRBD1 is a possible D gene (5 bases). Per the germline V gene, CDR1 is SGHRS and CDR2 is YFSETQ. CDR3 length: 15 residues. Trimming shortened V by 4 bases and J by 6 bases, and 19 bases separated the two germline ends. This chain's CDR3 is CASSPGDTSVSEAFF. In DNA form, the CDR3 reads TGCGCCAGCAGCCCGGGGGATACATCGGTCTCTGAAGCTTTCTTT.

This chain connects TRBV11-2 to TRBJ1-1; 11 bases align to TRBD1. Germline CDR1 is SGHAT and CDR2 is FQNNGV. Trimming removed 2 bases from V and 11 bases from J; junction bases left unmatched: 7. CDR3 length: 14 residues. The CDR3 DNA reads as TGTGCCAGCAGCTTATCGGGACAGGGGGTTCCGGCTTTCTTT. This sequence encodes CASSLSGQGVPAFF.

The rearrangement joins TRBV7-2 to TRBJ2-3; D possibly corresponds to TRBD2 (6 bases). The germline V gene has CDR1 SGHTA and CDR2 FQGNSA. Trimming shortened V by 5 bases and J by 7 bases, and 16 bases separated the two germline ends. The length of the CDR3 is 14 residues. DNA of the CDR3: TGTGCCAGCAGCCCCCTCTTCGGGAGAAATACGCAGTATTTT. Protein product: CASSPLFGRNTQYF.

The chain couples TRBV5-6 to TRBJ2-7; no clear D. Germline lookup yields CDR1 SGHDT and CDR2 YYEEEE. V lost 1 base and J 5 bases, leaving 16 bases between the germline ends. This CDR3 is built from 15 residues. CDR3 in DNA: TGTGCCAGCAGCTTGTATGGGGATCCTGGGGACGAGCAGTACTTC. As protein: CASSLYGDPGDEQYF.

The genes are TRBV7-6 and TRBJ2-7; 9 nucleotides line up with TRBD2. J gave up 2 bases and V 8 bases, and 13 bases lay outside the gene matches. Germline V gene sequence: CDR1 SGHVS, CDR2 FNYEAQ. The CDR3 is made up of 16 amino acids. CDR3 in amino acids: CASGSRRTSEAYEQYF. The CDR3 DNA sequence: TGTGCCAGCGGCTCTCGTCGGACTAGCGAGGCCTACGAGCAGTACTTC.

The V call is TRBV5-1, the J call TRBJ2-3, with 10 nucleotides matching TRBD1. The germline V gene has CDR1 SGHRS and CDR2 YFSETQ. This CDR3 comprises 15 residues. V shed 6 bases and J 5 bases; nucleotides not matched to a gene: 9. Written as DNA, the CDR3 is TGCGCCAGCACCGGACTCGGACAGGGGGTAGATACGCAGTATTTT. Translating gives CASTGLGQGVDTQYF.

As regards this clonotype: A read error is possible here, since a much larger clone lies one base away. This rearrangement joins TRBV7-2 to TRBJ1-2, with TRBD1 as a possible D gene (6 bases). The CDR3 consists of 17 residues. Germline V gives CDR1 SGHTA, CDR2 FQGNSA. V was clipped by 5 bases and J by 0 bases, with 19 bases between them. CDR3 sequence reads: CASSGRTAQLTNYGYTF. CDR3 nucleotides: TGTGCCAGCAGCGGAAGGACAGCTCAACTTACTAACTATGGCTACACCTTC.